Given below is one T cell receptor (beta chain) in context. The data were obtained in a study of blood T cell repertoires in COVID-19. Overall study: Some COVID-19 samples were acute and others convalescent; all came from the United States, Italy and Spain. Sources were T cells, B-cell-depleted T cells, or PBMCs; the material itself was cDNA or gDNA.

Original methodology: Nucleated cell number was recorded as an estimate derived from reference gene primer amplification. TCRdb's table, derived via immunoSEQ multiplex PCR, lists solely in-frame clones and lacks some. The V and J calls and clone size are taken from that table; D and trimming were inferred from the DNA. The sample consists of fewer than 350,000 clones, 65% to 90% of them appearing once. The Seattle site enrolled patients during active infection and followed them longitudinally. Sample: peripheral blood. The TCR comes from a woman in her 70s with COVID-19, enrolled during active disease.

The CDR3 protein is CATGGGDYGYTF. The CDR3 nucleotides are TGTGCCACCGGTGGGGGAGACTATGGCTACACCTTC. This chain links TRBV24-1 with TRBJ1-2; tentative D call: TRBD1 (5 bases). Per germline, CDR1 KGHDR and CDR2 SFDVKD. This CDR3 is 12 amino acids long. V shed 9 bases and J shed 3 bases, with 10 bases lying between them.